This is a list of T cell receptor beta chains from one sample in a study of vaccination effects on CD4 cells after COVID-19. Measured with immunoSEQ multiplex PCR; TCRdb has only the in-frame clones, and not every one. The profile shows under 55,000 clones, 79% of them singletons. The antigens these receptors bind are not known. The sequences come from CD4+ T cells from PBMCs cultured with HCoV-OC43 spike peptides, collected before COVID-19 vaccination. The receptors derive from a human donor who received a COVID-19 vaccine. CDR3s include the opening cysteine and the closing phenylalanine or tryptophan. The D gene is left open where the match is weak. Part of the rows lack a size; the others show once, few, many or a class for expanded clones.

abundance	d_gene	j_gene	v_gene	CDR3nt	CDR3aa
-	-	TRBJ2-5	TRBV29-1	TGCAGCGTTGTGACGGGGGCAGAGACCCAGTACTTC	CSVVTGAETQYF
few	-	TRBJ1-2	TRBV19	TGTGCCAGTACCCCGGCAGGGTTCGACTATGGCTACACCTTC	CASTPAGFDYGYTF
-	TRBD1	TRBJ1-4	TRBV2	TGTGCCAGCGGACAGGGTTTAGAAAAACTGTTTTTT	CASGQGLEKLFF
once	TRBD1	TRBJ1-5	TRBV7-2	TGTGCCAGCAGTCTAACAGGGGTAATTGATCAGCCCCAGCATTTT	CASSLTGVIDQPQHF
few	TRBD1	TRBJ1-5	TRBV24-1	TGTGCCACCAGGGACAGGGGACACGGATATAGCAATCAGCCCCAGCATTTT	CATRDRGHGYSNQPQHF
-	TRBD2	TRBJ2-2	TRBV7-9	TGTGCCAGCAGCTTAAGGGCGGGGGGGCTGACCGGGGAGCTGTTTTTT	CASSLRAGGLTGELFF
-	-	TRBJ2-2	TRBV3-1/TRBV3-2	TGTGCCAGCAGCCACGGTAGGGGGGGGCCGAACACCGGGGAGCTGTTTTTT	CASSHGRGGPNTGELFF
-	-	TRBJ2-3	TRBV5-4	TGTGCCAGCAGCTTCCCTACGGCAGATACGCAGTATTTT	CASSFPTADTQYF
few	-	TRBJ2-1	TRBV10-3	TGTGCCATCTCTTCCGGGACATCCTACAATGAGCAGTTCTTC	CAISSGTSYNEQFF
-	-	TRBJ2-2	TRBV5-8	TGTGCCAGCAGCCGAGGTCGGGGGATGTACACCGGGGAGCTGTTTTTT	CASSRGRGMYTGELFF
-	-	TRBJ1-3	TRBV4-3	TGCGCCAGCAGCCAGCTCGTGGGCAGCTCTGGAAACACCATATATTTT	CASSQLVGSSGNTIYF
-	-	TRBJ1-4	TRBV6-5	TGTGCCAGCAGTTACACAACAGGGACGGGAAAACTGTTTTTT	CASSYTTGTGKLFF
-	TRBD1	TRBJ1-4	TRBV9	TGTGCCAGCAGCGTTACACAGGGGGCTAATGAAAAACTGTTTTTT	CASSVTQGANEKLFF
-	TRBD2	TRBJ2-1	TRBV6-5	TGTGCCAGCATACTCGGGGGGGCCTACAATGAGCAGTTCTTC	CASILGGAYNEQFF
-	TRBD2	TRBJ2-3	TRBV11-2	TGTGCCAGCAGCTTTAGGCGGGGGGCCTTCACAGATACGCAGTATTTT	CASSFRRGAFTDTQYF
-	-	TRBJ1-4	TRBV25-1	TGTGCCAGCAGTGACAATCGCGGGCTCGGTGAAAAACTGTTTTTT	CASSDNRGLGEKLFF
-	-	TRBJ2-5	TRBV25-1	TGTGCCAGCAGTGAATCTGGGTCCCAGGAGACCCAGTACTTC	CASSESGSQETQYF
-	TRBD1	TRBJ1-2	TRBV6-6	TGTGCCAGCAGTTACTCAGGGGGCAACTATGGCTACACCTTC	CASSYSGGNYGYTF
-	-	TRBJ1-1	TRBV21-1	TGTGCCAGCAGCAAAGGGAGAGGATTGAACACTGAAGCTTTCTTT	CASSKGRGLNTEAFF
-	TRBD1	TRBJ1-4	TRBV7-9	TGTGCCAGCAGCTTGCCGCAGGGGGCCGAAGAAAAACTGTTTTTT	CASSLPQGAEEKLFF
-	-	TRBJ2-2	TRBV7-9	TGTGCCAGCAGCCGAGAGGCAGGGGAGCTGTTTTTT	CASSREAGELFF
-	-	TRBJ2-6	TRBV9	TGTGCCAGCAGCGTAGCTTTCGGGTCTGGGGCCAACGTCCTGACTTTC	CASSVAFGSGANVLTF
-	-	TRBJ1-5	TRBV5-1	TGCGCCAGCAGCTTGGAGGTTAATCAGCCCCAGCATTTT	CASSLEVNQPQHF
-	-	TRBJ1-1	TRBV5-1	TGCGCCAGCAGCTTGGACGTTAACACTGAAGCTTTCTTT	CASSLDVNTEAFF
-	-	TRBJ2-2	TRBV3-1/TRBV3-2	TGTGCCAGCAGCCCCGAGAGAGAGGGTCCCACCGGGGAGCTGTTTTTT	CASSPEREGPTGELFF
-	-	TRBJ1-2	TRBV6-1	TGTGCCAGCAGTGAACGCCTCTATGGCTACACCTTC	CASSERLYGYTF
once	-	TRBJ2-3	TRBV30	TGTGCCTGGAGAGCACGGGGCACAGATACGCAGTATTTT	CAWRARGTDTQYF
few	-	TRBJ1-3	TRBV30	TGTGCCTGGAGCCGAGAGAGGGCGTCCTCTGGAAACACCATATATTTT	CAWSRERASSGNTIYF
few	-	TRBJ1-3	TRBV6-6	TGTGCCACCTCGGGGGGGGAAAACACCATATATTTT	CATSGGENTIYF
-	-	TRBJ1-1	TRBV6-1	TGTGCCAGCAGTGAAAGTTGGGGGACTGAAGCTTTCTTT	CASSESWGTEAFF
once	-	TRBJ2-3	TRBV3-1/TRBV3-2	TGTGCCAGCAGCCCCACAGCTGGCACAGATACGCAGTATTTT	CASSPTAGTDTQYF
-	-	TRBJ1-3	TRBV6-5	TGTGCCAGCAGGTCCCCGGGATCTGGAAACACCATATATTTT	CASRSPGSGNTIYF
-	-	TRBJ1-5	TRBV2	TGTGCCAGCAGTAAGGACAGAAGGGATCAGCCCCAGCATTTT	CASSKDRRDQPQHF
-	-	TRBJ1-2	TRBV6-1	TGTGCCAGCAGTGAAGCGTATCTGCGGGCAGGCCTAAGGGATGGCTACACCTTC	CASSEAYLRAGLRDGYTF
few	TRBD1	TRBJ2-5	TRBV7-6	TGTGCCAGCAGCTACGGGACAGCGGAGACCCAGTACTTC	CASSYGTAETQYF
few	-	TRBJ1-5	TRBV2	TGTGCCAGCAGTGAAGGGGAGAGCAATCAGCCCCAGCATTTT	CASSEGESNQPQHF
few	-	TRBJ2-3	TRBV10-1	TGCGCCAGCAATCGGGACATTTCGGATACGCAGTATTTT	CASNRDISDTQYF
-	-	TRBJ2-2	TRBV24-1	TGTGCCACCAGTGACTCGTTGGGTGGGGCCTCGAACACCGGGGAGCTGTTTTTT	CATSDSLGGASNTGELFF
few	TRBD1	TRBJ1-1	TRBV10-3	TGTGCCACAGGGACAGGGGACGGGAACACTGAAGCTTTCTTT	CATGTGDGNTEAFF
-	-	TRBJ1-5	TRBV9	TGTGCCAGCAGCGTGGGGGGGAGGGAGAATCAGCCCCAGCATTTT	CASSVGGRENQPQHF
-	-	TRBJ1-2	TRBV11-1	TGTGCCAGCAGTCTCGGGCGGTATGGCTACACCTTC	CASSLGRYGYTF
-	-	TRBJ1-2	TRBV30	TGTGCCTGGAGTCTAGGGTCCTATGGCTACACCTTC	CAWSLGSYGYTF
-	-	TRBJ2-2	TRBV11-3	TGTGCCAGCAGCTCCCGGACAGAAACGACCGGGGAGCTGTTTTTT	CASSSRTETTGELFF
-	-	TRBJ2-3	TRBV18	TGTGCCAGCTCAATAGCAACAGATACGCAGTATTTT	CASSIATDTQYF
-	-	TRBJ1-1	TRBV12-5	TGTGCTAGTGGGGGAGGTAGCCTAATGAACACTGAAGCTTTCTTT	CASGGGSLMNTEAFF
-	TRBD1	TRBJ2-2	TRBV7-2	TGTGCCAGCCGAAAGCCAGGGGGATACACCGGGGAGCTGTTTTTT	CASRKPGGYTGELFF
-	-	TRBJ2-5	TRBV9	TGTGCCAGCAGCCCTCAGGGCACCACCGGGAAGACCCAGTACTTC	CASSPQGTTGKTQYF
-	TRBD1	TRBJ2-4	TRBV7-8	TGTGCCAGCAGCTTAGGACAGGGGGCCAAAAACATTCAGTACTTC	CASSLGQGAKNIQYF
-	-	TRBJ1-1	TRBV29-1	TGCAGCTCTGGGGGAGACACTGAAGCTTTCTTT	CSSGGDTEAFF
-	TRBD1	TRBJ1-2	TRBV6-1	TGTGCCAGCAGTGAGGGGCAGGGGGCCCTTTATGGCTACACCTTC	CASSEGQGALYGYTF
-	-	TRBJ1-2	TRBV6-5	TGTGCCAGCCGTCAATCCCGGGGGTCTGGCTACACCTTC	CASRQSRGSGYTF
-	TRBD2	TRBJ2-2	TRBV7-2	TGTGCCAGCAGCTTAGTTAGCGGGGGTATCACCGGGGAGCTGTTTTTT	CASSLVSGGITGELFF